One sample yielded the 25 T cell receptor beta chains listed below, sequenced in a study of control samples from healthy donors and cancer patients. TCRdb's table, derived via immunoSEQ multiplex PCR, lists solely in-frame clones and lacks some. The sample lists over 100,000 clones; less than 95% were seen once. Sequences were obtained from blood. The receptors originated from a human donor in good health. The donor label of this sample is uncertain.

This chain joins TRBV20-1 and TRBJ1-2, with D possibly matching TRBD1 (6 bases). This CDR3 has 13 amino acids. Trimming left V 3 bases short and J 2 bases short, with 10 bases between. The germline V gene has CDR1 DFQATT and CDR2 SNEGSKA (reference sequence). The CDR3 protein is CSASMGANYGYTF. In DNA, the CDR3 is TGCAGTGCTAGTATGGGGGCAAACTATGGCTACACCTTC.

The chain links TRBV30 to TRBJ1-4; D is undetermined. V was shortened by 2 bases and J by 0 bases, with 16 bases between the two germline ends. The germline gives CDR1 GTSNPN, CDR2 SVGIG (reference sequence). The CDR3 runs to 17 residues. DNA for the CDR3: TGTGCCTGGAGTCCCTTGTCGAGAGCTGCAACTAATGAAAAACTGTTTTTT. Translated: CAWSPLSRAATNEKLFF.

The chain joins TRBV5-4 to TRBJ2-3; the match to TRBD2 covers 11 bases. The CDR3 runs 17 residues. Trimming took 4 bases from V and 4 from J; bases not matched to a gene: 11. Germline values: CDR1 SGHNT, CDR2 YYREEE (reference sequence). CDR3 region: CASSPSGGYTFSDTQYF. CDR3 sequence (DNA): TGTGCCAGCAGCCCTAGCGGGGGGTATACATTTTCAGATACGCAGTATTTT. The variable domain in full, with the rest retrieved from reference TRBV5-4 and TRBJ2-3, is ETGVTQSPTHLIKTRGQQVTLRCSSQSGHNTVSWYQQALGQGPQFIFQYYREEENGRGNFPPRFSGLQFPNYSSELNVNALELDDSALYLCASSPSGGYTFSDTQYFGPGTRLTVL.

The chain is built from TRBV5-6 and TRBJ2-7; the match to TRBD1 covers 12 bases. Germline CDR1 reads SGHDT; CDR2 reads YYEEEE. The V gene end was trimmed by 4 bases and the J gene end by 6 bases; junction bases not matched to a gene: 8. There are 15 residues in the CDR3. This CDR3 is CASSDVGQGAREQYV. The DNA for the CDR3 is TGTGCCAGCAGCGACGTGGGACAGGGGGCGCGCGAGCAGTACGTC.

The chain joins TRBV5-4 to TRBJ2-5; D gene ambiguous. CDR3 length: 13 residues. The germline V and J ends were trimmed by 4 bases and 5 bases, with 12 bases remaining between them. The germline CDR1 and CDR2 sequences are SGHNT and YYREEE (reference sequence). This CDR3 reads CASSRGGSETQYF. The CDR3 bases are TGTGCCAGCAGCCGAGGTGGTTCTGAGACCCAGTACTTC.

The CDR3 coding sequence is TGTGCCACCAGTATTGGGACAGGTCACAATGAGCAGTTCTTC. Amino acids: CATSIGTGHNEQFF. The rearrangement joins TRBV24-1 to TRBJ2-1, with 8 bases lining up with TRBD1. The germline CDR1 and CDR2 sequences are KGHDR and SFDVKD. V trimming: 6 bases; J trimming: 5 bases; junction bases outside the gene matches: 5. This CDR3 spans 14 amino acids.

This rearrangement joins TRBV11-3 to TRBJ1-1; tentatively, D is TRBD1 (5 bases). Germline V gene sequence: CDR1 SGHNT, CDR2 YENEEA. This CDR3 has 12 amino acids. Trimming shortened V by 5 bases and J by 7 bases, and 11 bases separated the two germline ends. The chain's CDR3 is CASSQGGGEAFF. DNA of the CDR3: TGTGCCAGCAGCCAGGGAGGAGGTGAAGCTTTCTTT.

V and J are TRBV5-1 and TRBJ1-1; tentatively, D is TRBD1 (5 bases). V was shortened by 3 bases and J by 4 bases, with 13 bases between the two germline ends. The CDR3 covers 14 residues. The germline gives CDR1 SGHRS, CDR2 YFSETQ. CDR3 DNA sequence: TGCGCCAGCAGCTCCGGGACCTCGGGCACTGAAGCTTTCTTT. Protein sequence: CASSSGTSGTEAFF.

The chain has TRBV7-2 and TRBJ1-1, with 9 bases identical to TRBD1. The CDR3 is 16 amino acids. V shed 6 bases, J shed 5 bases, and the junction held 13 bases outside the gene matches. Germline CDR1 reads SGHTA; CDR2 reads FQGNSA. The CDR3 sequence: CASRKAVNRGRTEAFF. DNA for the CDR3: TGTGCCAGCAGGAAAGCCGTAAACAGGGGGCGGACTGAAGCTTTCTTT.

This chain connects TRBV5-6 to TRBJ2-3; 9 nucleotides agree with TRBD2. Germline trimming cut 2 bases from V and 4 bases from J; bases unmatched to any gene: 2. There are 14 residues in the CDR3. CDR1 and CDR2 from the germline V gene are SGHDT and YYEEEE. CDR3 in DNA: TGTGCCAGCAGCTTAGCTAGCGGGGCAGATACGCAGTATTTT. It encodes CASSLASGADTQYF.

V usage is TRBV10-1 and J usage is TRBJ1-4; a possible D gene is TRBD1 (5 bases). CDR3 length: 15 amino acids. V was pared by 5 bases and J by 7 bases, with 17 bases between. Germline V gene lookup returns CDR1 WNHNN and CDR2 SYGVQD (reference sequence). DNA of the CDR3: TGCGCCAGCAGTTTCGACGGGACCTGGGGTGAAAAACTGTTTTTT. Translated, it gives CASSFDGTWGEKLFF.

V and J are TRBV23-1 and TRBJ1-5, with a tentative D call TRBD1 (6 bases). TRBV23-1 qualifies as an ORF whose function is uncertain. CDR3 length: 18 residues. Trimming left V 0 bases short and J 0 bases short, with 15 bases between. The CDR3 bases are TGCGCCAGCAGTCAATCCGGGGGCAGACTATATAGCAATCAGCCCCAGCATTTT. Its protein is CASSQSGGRLYSNQPQHF.

This sequence joins TRBV2 and TRBJ2-7, with 9 bases identical to TRBD1. The CDR3 has 13 residues. The germline V gene has CDR1 SNHLY and CDR2 FYNNEI. The V segment lost 9 bases and the J segment 5 bases; nucleotides outside the gene matches: 8. CDR3: CASKQGAQNEQYV. Written as DNA, the CDR3 is TGTGCCAGTAAACAGGGGGCGCAGAACGAGCAGTACGTC.

The chain uses TRBV28 and TRBJ2-7; 7 bases match TRBD1. V lost 4 bases to trimming and J lost 2 bases; unmatched junction nucleotides: 14. CDR1 and CDR2 (germline): MDHEN, SYDVKM. The CDR3 sequence is 17 residues long. For the CDR3, the DNA is TGTGCCAGCAGTTACTTTAGATCCGGGACAGCGACCTACGAGCAGTACTTC. It is translated as CASSYFRSGTATYEQYF.

This clone appeared once. V usage is TRBV28 and J usage is TRBJ2-7; TRBD1 matches 12 bases. This CDR3 is 15 amino acids long. With 5 bases clipped from V and 7 bases from J, the junction kept 9 bases outside the gene matches. Germline-derived CDR1 and CDR2 are MDHEN and SYDVKM. DNA for the CDR3: TGTGCCAGCAGTCCCGCGGGACAGGGGGCGGGGGAGCAGTACTTC. Protein product: CASSPAGQGAGEQYF.

The chain has TRBV28 and TRBJ2-7, with 9 bases identical to TRBD1. This CDR3 region has 15 residues. Germline V lookup: CDR1 MDHEN, CDR2 SYDVKM. The V gene end was trimmed by 5 bases and the J gene end by 5 bases; junction bases not matched to a gene: 10. In nucleotides, the CDR3 is TGTGCCAGCAGTGTTACCGGGACAGGGAGGGACGAGCAGTACTTC. It specifies CASSVTGTGRDEQYF.

This clone occurred once. This chain uses TRBV18 with TRBJ2-2, with D tentatively TRBD2 (5 bases). The CDR3 loop spans 16 amino acids. Trimming stripped 1 base from V and 0 bases from J, with 9 bases between. Per germline, CDR1 KGHSH and CDR2 LQKENI. This CDR3 is CASSPLALANTGELFF. As DNA, the CDR3 is TGTGCCAGCTCACCACTAGCGTTGGCGAACACCGGGGAGCTGTTTTTT. The full variable domain, rest sourced from reference TRBV18 and TRBJ2-2, is NAGVMQNPRHLVRRRGQEARLRCSPMKGHSHVYWYRQLPEEGLKFMVYLQKENIIDESGMPKERFSAEFPKEGPSILRIQQVVRGDSAAYFCASSPLALANTGELFFGEGSRLTVL.

This sequence joins TRBV19 and TRBJ2-1, with 10 bases that match TRBD2. The germline CDR1 and CDR2 sequences are LNHDA and SQIVND (reference sequence). The CDR3 sequence is 15 residues long. J was trimmed by 8 bases and V by 3 bases; bases with no gene match: 7. Written as DNA, the CDR3 is TGTGCCAGTAGTATTTTTCTAGCGGGGGTTGATGAGCAGTTCTTC. It specifies CASSIFLAGVDEQFF.

This sequence joins TRBV4-2 and TRBJ1-6; D uncertain. This CDR3 spans 19 amino acids. The V gene's germline CDR1 is LGHNA and CDR2 YNFKEQ. Between the trimmed V and J ends, which lost 0 bases and 6 bases, there was a span of 21 bases. DNA of the CDR3: TGTGCCAGCAGCCAAGACTTAGGGCGCTACGAAACACTTAATTCACCCCTCCACTTT. Translation gives CASSQDLGRYETLNSPLHF.

The J gene is TRBJ1-6, the V gene TRBV28; no clear D. V was trimmed by 5 bases and J by 7 bases, leaving 15 bases between them. CDR1 is MDHEN and CDR2 is SYDVKM in the germline V gene. The CDR3 covers 15 residues. The DNA of the CDR3 is TGTGCCAGCAGTGCCCCTCCGGGAGTCAATTCACCCCTCCACTTT. The encoded protein is CASSAPPGVNSPLHF.

The genes are TRBV5-4 and TRBJ2-5; D not certain. The CDR3 totals 11 residues. Trimming took 6 bases from V and 5 from J, leaving 8 bases between them. CDR1 is SGHNT, CDR2 YYREEE, per germline (reference sequence). As DNA, the CDR3 is TGTGCCAGCAACGAAGGGGAGACCCAGTACTTC. Its protein is CASNEGETQYF.

The V gene is TRBV12-3 or TRBV12-4, the J gene TRBJ2-7; D is undetermined. V lost 1 base and J lost 4, with 2 bases in between. The CDR3 consists of 11 residues. Here the CDR3 DNA reads TGTGCCAGCAGTTTAGGATACGAGCAGTACTTC. This codes for CASSLGYEQYF.

The sample holds a few counts of this clone. The chain employs TRBV5-4 and TRBJ1-2; D is unclear. With 4 bases removed from V and 4 bases from J, the gap between germline ends came to 8 bases. The CDR3 has 12 residues. From germline, CDR1 is SGHNT and CDR2 YYREEE (reference sequence). The CDR3 coding sequence is TGTGCCAGCAGCACGGACGTCTATGGCTACACCTTC. It codes for CASSTDVYGYTF.

The chain combines TRBV6-6 with TRBJ1-4, with 8 positions matching TRBD1. After removal of 8 bases from V and 0 bases from J, the junction contained 5 bases not matched to a gene. Germline values: CDR1 MNHNY, CDR2 SVGAGI (reference sequence). The CDR3 runs to 15 residues. The chain's CDR3 is CASGGQDATNEKLFF. The CDR3 coding sequence is TGTGCCAGCGGGGGACAGGATGCAACTAATGAAAAACTGTTTTTT.

The chain employs TRBV5-5 and TRBJ1-2; D not resolved. The V gene's germline CDR1 is SGHKS and CDR2 YYEKEE (reference sequence). V was trimmed by 2 bases and J by 7 bases, leaving 9 bases between them. The CDR3 is made up of 12 amino acids. CDR3 loop: CASSLVGLGYTF. The CDR3 region has the DNA TGTGCCAGCAGCTTAGTCGGTCTTGGCTACACCTTC.